The entry that follows covers one T cell receptor (beta chain) sequence. The antigen is undetermined. These data are taken from a study of cytomegalovirus exposure and HLA in healthy donors. Across the study: Early released data comprised around 80 million unique TCRs from HLA-typed donors. General study results and limits: Most CMV-associated TCR beta chains were later found to appear HLA-restricted. TCR beta V- and J-gene trimming was later associated with a missense DCLRE1C variant. HLA alleles were associated with 16,000 or so TCR beta sequences in a later analysis at 0.05 false discovery rate.

Vbeta (60) and Jbeta (13) primers were used in the PCR. Clones were sequenced by immunoSEQ multiplex PCR, and TCRdb holds only the in-frame ones, with some missing. The sample lists some 91,000 clones, more than 75% occurring once. The CDR3 runs to 14 residues. Looked up from germline, CDR1 is SGHDN and CDR2 is FVKESK. V was cut by 0 bases and J by 9 bases, with 13 bases left in between. V and J are TRBV14 and TRBJ2-3, with D uncertain. The sequence was obtained from a woman in her sixties or seventies in good health and CMV-seronegative. The sequenced material came from PBMCs. CDR3 coding DNA: TGTGCCAGCAGCCAAGAGAACCTAGTGCGCACGCAGTATTTT. Residues: CASSQENLVRTQYF.